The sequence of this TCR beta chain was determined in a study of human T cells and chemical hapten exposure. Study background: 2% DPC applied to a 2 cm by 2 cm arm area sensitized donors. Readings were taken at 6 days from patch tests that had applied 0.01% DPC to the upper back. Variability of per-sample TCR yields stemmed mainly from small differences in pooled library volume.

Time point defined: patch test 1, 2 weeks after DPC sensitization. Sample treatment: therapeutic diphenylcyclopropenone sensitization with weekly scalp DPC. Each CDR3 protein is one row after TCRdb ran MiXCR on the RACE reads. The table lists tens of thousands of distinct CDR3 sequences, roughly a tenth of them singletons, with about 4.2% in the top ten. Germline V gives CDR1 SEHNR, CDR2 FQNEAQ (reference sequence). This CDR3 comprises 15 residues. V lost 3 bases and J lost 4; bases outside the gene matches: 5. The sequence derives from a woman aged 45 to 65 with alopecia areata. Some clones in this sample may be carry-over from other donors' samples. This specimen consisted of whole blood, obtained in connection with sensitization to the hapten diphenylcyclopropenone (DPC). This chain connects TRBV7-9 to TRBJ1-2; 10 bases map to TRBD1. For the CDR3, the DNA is TGTGCCAGCAGCTTGACAGGGGGCCAAGGCTATGGCTACACCTTC. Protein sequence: CASSLTGGQGYGYTF.